The next 32 T cell receptor beta chains were all read from a single sample in a study of spatial heterogeneity in lung cancer. Each CDR3 protein gets one entry after TCRdb re-called the 5' RACE reads with MiXCR. The sample contains roughly 5,000 distinct CDR3 sequences, approximately 6.5% of which appear only once. General observations from the study: Tumor mutation count correlated with how many alpha and beta TCRs expanded intratumorally.

The antigens of these receptors remain unknown. Time point denoted: sample taken at primary tumor resection. The material was lung tumor tissue, obtained at surgery. The source of these receptors is a female donor with early-stage non-small cell lung cancer.

This clonotype was recorded at least ten times. The junction departs from germline at one end; a sequencing error may be responsible. This beta chain came through as a stray read in a library set up for alpha chains, and its size says little. This rearrangement joins TRBV6-1 to TRBJ2-1; possibly TRBD2 for D (6 bases). The CDR3 extends over 14 amino acids. Germline V gene data show CDR1 as MNHNS and CDR2 as SASEGT. CDR3 DNA: TGTGCCAGCAGTGAAGCCCGTACGAGGCTAGCGTCATTTTTC. It codes for CASSEARTRLASFF.

Worth noting for this clonotype: As an off-target read in a library built for alpha chains, this beta chain has a frequency of little significance. The genes are TRBV20-1 and TRBJ1-6; D gene ambiguous. From germline, CDR1 is DFQATT and CDR2 SNEGSKA (reference sequence). The V gene lost 6 bases and the J gene lost 4 bases, with 22 bases spanning the gap. CDR3 length: 17 residues. In DNA, the CDR3 is TGCAGTGCCTCGATCCTGACGGAAAACCCGTATAATTCACCCCTCCACTTT. This encodes CSASILTENPYNSPLHF.

This clonotype rates as medium-sized. Because this beta chain is a stray read in a library intended to capture alpha chains, its abundance should not be given much weight. CDR3 nucleotides: TGTGCCAGCACCACTTATAATTCACCCCTCCACTTT. It yields the protein CASTTYNSPLHF. The V call is TRBV7-2, the J call TRBJ1-6; D gene ambiguous. The CDR3 extends over 12 amino acids. V lost 7 bases and J 4 bases, leaving 5 bases between the germline ends. Per germline, CDR1 SGHTA and CDR2 FQGNSA. Based on the CDR3 plus reference TRBV7-2 and TRBJ1-6, the full variable domain is GAGVSQSPSNKVTEKGKDVELRCDPISGHTALYWYRQSLGQGLEFLIYFQGNSAPDKSGLPSDRFSAERTGGSVSTLTIQRTQQEDSAVYLCASTTYNSPLHFGNGTRLTVT.

This clonotype was observed a few times. Because this beta chain is a stray read in a library intended to capture alpha chains, its abundance should not be given much weight. The genes are TRBV20-1 and TRBJ2-7; D is undetermined. CDR3 length: 13 residues. Trimming left V 0 bases short and J 1 base short, with 7 bases between. The V gene's germline CDR1 is DFQATT and CDR2 SNEGSKA (reference sequence). The CDR3 reads CSARDLRSYEQYV. The DNA of the CDR3 is TGCAGTGCTAGAGATCTAAGGTCCTACGAGCAGTACGTC.

This clonotype was picked up many times. A library prepared for alpha chains yielded this beta chain as an off-target read; its size is of little meaning. The V gene is TRBV6-1, the J gene TRBJ2-3; 10 bases align to TRBD1. Trimming removed 6 bases from V and 9 bases from J; junction bases left unmatched: 0. The CDR3 extends over 11 amino acids. Germline V gene data show CDR1 as MNHNS and CDR2 as SASEGT. CDR3 loop: CASRDRGTQYF. The CDR3 DNA sequence: TGTGCCAGCAGGGACAGGGGGACGCAGTATTTT.

There are many counts of this clonotype. The library was designed around alpha chains, so this beta chain is a stray read whose abundance carries little weight. The CDR3 here is CASSQLSGSQPSDTQYF. CDR3 bases: TGTGCCAGCAGCCAGCTCTCCGGGAGTCAGCCGTCAGATACGCAGTATTTT. The rearrangement uses TRBV4-2 and TRBJ2-3, with TRBD2 as a possible D gene (6 bases). The ends were cut back, 3 bases at V and 4 bases at J, with 20 bases in the middle. CDR1 is LGHNA and CDR2 is YNFKEQ in the germline V gene. CDR3 length: 17 residues.

This clonotype was counted many times. Little can be read into the size of this beta chain, an off-target read in a library designed for alpha chains. This chain links TRBV5-5 with TRBJ2-7, with D perhaps being TRBD1 or TRBD2 (5 bases each). Per germline, CDR1 SGHKS and CDR2 YYEKEE (reference sequence). The V gene lost 1 base and the J gene lost 5 bases, with 16 bases spanning the gap. This CDR3 has 15 amino acids. CDR3: CASSLPRDRYDEQYF. CDR3 nucleotides: TGTGCCAGCAGCTTGCCCCGGGACCGCTATGACGAGCAGTACTTC.

This clonotype has a count of ten or more. Because this beta chain is a stray read in a library intended to capture alpha chains, its abundance should not be given much weight. The CDR3 DNA reads as TGTGCCAGCAGCTACAGGGAGGGAGAGACCCAGTACTTC. Its protein product is CASSYREGETQYF. This chain links TRBV7-3 with TRBJ2-5; perhaps TRBD2 as D (7 bases). This CDR3 contains 13 residues. From germline, CDR1 is SGHTA and CDR2 FQGTGA. The ends were cut back, 4 bases at V and 4 bases at J, with 10 bases in the middle.

In this sample, this clonotype turned up many times. A library prepared for alpha chains yielded this beta chain as an off-target read; its size is of little meaning. V and J are TRBV28 and TRBJ2-7; D is ambiguous. Germline V lookup: CDR1 MDHEN, CDR2 SYDVKM. V shed 5 bases and J shed 7 bases, with 15 bases lying between them. This CDR3 has 13 residues. CDR3 coding DNA: TGTGCCAGCAGTACAACTTCTCCGAGGGAGCAGTACTTC. Translated: CASSTTSPREQYF.

Relative to its sample, this clonotype is medium-sized (0.01 to 0.1%). A library made for alpha chains picked up this beta chain off target, so its size means little. The chain recombines TRBV5-6 with TRBJ2-5; no definite D call. CDR3 length equals 14 residues. Germline V gene data show CDR1 as SGHDT and CDR2 as YYEEEE. V was clipped by 0 bases and J by 1 base, with 7 bases between them. CDR3 sequence (DNA): TGTGCCAGCAGCTTGGGGACCCCCCAAGAGACCCAGTACTTC. This encodes CASSLGTPQETQYF.

At least ten counts were recorded for this clonotype. Being off target in a library aimed at alpha chains, this beta chain has a size of little meaning. V and J are TRBV5-1 and TRBJ1-5; D is ambiguous. Germline lookup yields CDR1 SGHRS and CDR2 YFSETQ. This CDR3 contains 13 residues. Deletions cut 4 bases from V and 2 bases from J, with 7 bases between. The chain's CDR3 is CASSPEGNQPQHF. Written as DNA, the CDR3 is TGCGCCAGCAGCCCCGAGGGCAATCAGCCCCAGCATTTT.

This clonotype is medium-sized. Since it is a stray read in a library aimed at alpha chains, this beta chain has a size that is not meaningful. The V call is TRBV6-1, the J call TRBJ2-5, with 11 bases identical to TRBD1. Germline trimming cut 7 bases from V and 2 bases from J; bases unmatched to any gene: 9. The V gene's germline CDR1 is MNHNS and CDR2 SASEGT. The CDR3 is 16 residues long. CDR3: CASIPGQGAFQETQYF. CDR3 coding DNA: TGTGCCAGCATCCCAGGACAGGGGGCATTTCAAGAGACCCAGTACTTC.

The sample holds many counts of this clonotype. Found in a library prepared for alpha chains, this beta chain is an off-target read, and its abundance has little meaning. This chain connects TRBV18 to TRBJ1-1; tentative D call: TRBD1 (6 bases). With 5 bases removed from V and 5 bases from J, the gap between germline ends came to 12 bases. Germline CDR1 is KGHSH and CDR2 is LQKENI. The CDR3 contains 13 residues. CDR3 amino acids: CASSGDRYTEAFF. The CDR3 DNA reads as TGTGCCAGCTCAGGAGACAGGTATACTGAAGCTTTCTTT. Using reference TRBV18 and TRBJ1-1 for the parts outside the CDR3, the full variable domain is NAGVMQNPRHLVRRRGQEARLRCSPMKGHSHVYWYRQLPEEGLKFMVYLQKENIIDESGMPKERFSAEFPKEGPSILRIQQVVRGDSAAYFCASSGDRYTEAFFGQGTRLTVV.

This clonotype was counted between two and nine times. Found in a library prepared for alpha chains, this beta chain is an off-target read, and its abundance has little meaning. The chain recombines TRBV11-3 with TRBJ2-7; TRBD1 aligns across 8 bases. The CDR3 sequence is 20 residues long. CDR1 SGHNT and CDR2 YENEEA come from the germline V gene. V dropped 0 bases and J dropped 1; count of bases not matched to a gene: 17. In nucleotides, the CDR3 is TGTGCCAGCAGCTTAGAGGGCAGGGGGCGAGGTATTGGGAGGTCCTACGAGCAGTACGTC. Protein sequence: CASSLEGRGRGIGRSYEQYV.

This clonotype was detected many times. This beta chain is off target for a library built for alpha chains, so its abundance means little. The chain has TRBV6-6 and TRBJ1-1; D gene uncertain. Trimming cost V 8 bases and J 11 bases, with 21 bases left between them. Germline loops: CDR1 MNHNY, CDR2 SVGAGI (reference sequence). CDR3 size: 13 residues. As DNA, the CDR3 is TGTGCCAGCCTAGGTGATACCCCGCATGACGCTTTCTTT. This sequence encodes CASLGDTPHDAFF.

This clonotype appeared many times. This beta chain is off target for a library built for alpha chains, so its abundance means little. The V gene is TRBV12-3 or TRBV12-4, the J gene TRBJ2-2; perhaps TRBD2 as D (7 bases). The length of the CDR3 is 16 residues. V lost 6 bases and J 1 base, leaving 15 bases between the germline ends. The CDR3 loop reads CASRDRGGGNTGELFF. The CDR3 DNA follows: TGTGCCAGCAGGGACAGAGGCGGGGGGAACACCGGGGAGCTGTTTTTT.

This clonotype was detected ten times or more. A library prepared for alpha chains yielded this beta chain as an off-target read; its size is of little meaning. The chain employs TRBV5-4 and TRBJ2-7; the D is unclear. V shed 4 bases and J shed 4 bases, with 15 bases lying between them. The CDR3 is made up of 14 amino acids. Germline V gene sequence: CDR1 SGHNT, CDR2 YYREEE (reference sequence). CDR3 bases: TGTGCCAGCAGCCCGAGTTTAGGAGAGTACGAGCAGTACTTC. This translates into CASSPSLGEYEQYF.

Within the sample, this clonotype is medium-sized. This beta chain represents an off-target read in a library built for alpha chains; its size is of limited meaning. V and J are TRBV2 and TRBJ1-2; D is uncertain. Germline V CDR1 and CDR2: SNHLY, FYNNEI. Trimming left V 2 bases short and J 0 bases short, with 7 bases between. The CDR3 has 14 amino acids. The chain's CDR3 is CASSESGANYGYTF. CDR3 coding DNA: TGTGCCAGCAGTGAATCGGGAGCTAACTATGGCTACACCTTC.

In this sample, this clonotype turned up many times. Since it is a stray read in a library aimed at alpha chains, this beta chain has a size that is not meaningful. The V call is TRBV27, the J call TRBJ1-4; D is possibly TRBD1 (5 bases). The CDR3 covers 15 residues. Germline loops: CDR1 MNHEY, CDR2 SMNVEV (reference sequence). The V gene lost 0 bases and the J gene lost 8 bases, with 13 bases spanning the gap. This CDR3 is CASSLSVGVEEKLFF. CDR3 DNA sequence: TGTGCCAGCAGTTTATCGGTAGGGGTTGAGGAAAAACTGTTTTTT.

The count of this clonotype is one. Being off target in a library aimed at alpha chains, this beta chain has a size of little meaning. This chain joins TRBV6-2 or TRBV6-3 and TRBJ2-7; a weak D match, TRBD2 (6 bases). Per germline, CDR1 MNHEY and CDR2 SVGEGT. The V end lost 0 bases, the J end lost 2 bases, and 8 bases lay between the germline ends. CDR3 length: 14 residues. In DNA form, the CDR3 reads TGTGCCAGCAGTTACTCGTCGGGGGCCTACGAGCAGTACTTC. Translating gives CASSYSSGAYEQYF.

This clonotype was detected many times. The library was designed around alpha chains, so this beta chain is a stray read whose abundance carries little weight. V usage is TRBV7-3 and J usage is TRBJ2-3, with 12 nucleotides matching TRBD2. This CDR3 region has 19 residues. Germline V lookup: CDR1 SGHTA, CDR2 FQGTGA. Germline trimming cut 5 bases from V and 1 base from J; bases unmatched to any gene: 13. The CDR3: CASSRIGTSGGPGTDTQYF. The CDR3 DNA reads as TGTGCCAGCAGCCGTATAGGAACTAGCGGGGGGCCAGGCACAGATACGCAGTATTTT.

Relative to its sample, this clonotype is medium-sized. The library was designed around alpha chains, so this beta chain is a stray read whose abundance carries little weight. The chain recombines TRBV19 with TRBJ2-1; 7 bases line up with TRBD2. The V gene's germline CDR1 is LNHDA and CDR2 SQIVND (reference sequence). This CDR3 is 15 amino acids long. V shed 5 bases and J 7 bases; nucleotides not matched to a gene: 11. The CDR3 here is CASSPSGGGINEQFF. The CDR3 coding sequence is TGTGCCAGTAGTCCCTCTGGGGGGGGAATAAATGAGCAGTTCTTC. The whole variable domain, filled in from reference TRBV19 and TRBJ2-1, reads DGGITQSPKYLFRKEGQNVTLSCEQNLNHDAMYWYRQDPGQGLRLIYYSQIVNDFQKGDIAEGYSVSREKKESFPLTVTSAQKNPTAFYLCASSPSGGGINEQFFGPGTRLTVL.

Note on this clonotype: Being off target in a library aimed at alpha chains, this beta chain has a size of little meaning. The chain uses TRBV29-1 and TRBJ2-5, with 10 bases matching TRBD1. V trimming: 8 bases; J trimming: 0 bases; junction bases outside the gene matches: 6. Germline CDR1 is SQVTM and CDR2 is ANQGSEA. This CDR3 contains 14 residues. The CDR3 nucleotides are TGCAGCACGACCGGGACAGGGGACCAAGAGACCCAGTACTTC. Protein sequence: CSTTGTGDQETQYF.

Judged by abundance, this clonotype is medium-sized. As an off-target read in a library built for alpha chains, this beta chain has a frequency of little significance. V gene TRBV3-1 combines with J gene TRBJ1-1; D unresolved. This CDR3 contains 13 residues. Trimming removed 7 bases at V and 3 bases at J, with 12 bases between. Germline V gene sequence: CDR1 LGHDT, CDR2 YNNKEL (reference sequence). The CDR3 DNA is TGTGCCAGCACCTTTGGGAGGGACACTGAAGCTTTCTTT. This codes for CASTFGRDTEAFF.

On this clonotype: Being off target in a library aimed at alpha chains, this beta chain has a size of little meaning. V is TRBV7-8 and J is TRBJ1-2, with D hard to call. The V gene's germline CDR1 is SGHVS and CDR2 FQNEAQ. The V and J ends lost 3 bases and 6 bases respectively, with 14 bases between them. The CDR3 has 14 residues. The chain's CDR3 is CASSFKGVFHGYTF. CDR3 coding DNA: TGTGCCAGCAGCTTTAAGGGAGTCTTTCATGGCTACACCTTC.

This clonotype counts as medium-sized. Because the library targeted alpha chains, this beta chain is an off-target read whose size means little. The chain is built from TRBV5-5 and TRBJ1-4, with TRBD1 as a possible D gene (6 bases). The CDR3 has 17 amino acids. Trimming shortened V by 5 bases and J by 0 bases, and 17 bases separated the two germline ends. Germline CDR1 SGHKS, CDR2 YYEKEE (reference sequence). CDR3 in DNA: TGTGCCAGCAGACGTAGTCAGGGGATTGCAACTAATGAAAAACTGTTTTTT. Translating it yields CASRRSQGIATNEKLFF.

This clonotype was observed at least ten times. The library was prepared for alpha chains; this beta chain is a stray read, so its frequency means little. This chain connects TRBV24-1 to TRBJ2-3; weak D call: TRBD2 (6 bases). Trimming stripped 7 bases from V and 2 bases from J, with 15 bases between. Germline V gene data show CDR1 as KGHDR and CDR2 as SFDVKD. CDR3 size: 15 residues. The CDR3 region is CATRSARRDTDTQYF. CDR3 bases: TGTGCCACCAGATCCGCGAGGAGGGACACAGATACGCAGTATTTT.

This clonotype has only a few counts. The library was designed around alpha chains, so this beta chain is a stray read whose abundance carries little weight. CDR3 residues: CASGDYNEQFF. CDR3 nucleotides: TGTGCCAGCGGCGACTACAATGAGCAGTTCTTC. The chain joins TRBV11-3 to TRBJ2-1, with D uncertain. Trimming cost V 8 bases and J 3 bases, with 5 bases left between them. This CDR3 has 11 residues. The germline V gene encodes CDR1 SGHNT and CDR2 YENEEA.

This clonotype was recorded many times. The library was prepared for alpha chains; this beta chain is a stray read, so its frequency means little. The genes are TRBV12-3 or TRBV12-4 and TRBJ2-7; TRBD1 aligns across 7 bases. The CDR3 runs to 13 residues. With 9 bases clipped from V and 0 bases from J, the junction kept 5 bases outside the gene matches. The CDR3 sequence: CASRGGTSYEQYF. The CDR3 DNA reads TGTGCCAGTCGAGGGGGCACCTCCTACGAGCAGTACTTC.

This clonotype qualifies as medium-sized (0.01 to 0.1%). This beta chain is a stray sequence in a library constructed for alpha chains; its clone size is not meaningful. The chain recombines TRBV10-3 with TRBJ2-7; TRBD2 matches at 10 bases. After removal of 6 bases from V and 5 bases from J, the junction contained 7 bases not matched to a gene. This CDR3 region has 14 residues. Germline CDR1 reads ENHRY; CDR2 reads SYGVKD. The CDR3 here is CAISSIAGGNEQYF. The CDR3, as DNA: TGTGCCATCAGCTCGATAGCGGGAGGCAACGAGCAGTACTTC.

This clonotype was observed a few times. Since the library was made to target alpha chains, this beta chain is a stray read and its abundance is not meaningful. The chain has TRBV5-5 and TRBJ2-5, with a tentative D call TRBD2 (5 bases). The CDR3 contains 15 residues. V was cut by 0 bases and J by 4 bases, with 13 bases left in between. Germline-derived CDR1 and CDR2 are SGHKS and YYEKEE (reference sequence). This chain's CDR3 is CASSLVATRGETQYF. The CDR3 DNA is TGTGCCAGCAGCTTGGTAGCGACCCGAGGAGAGACCCAGTACTTC.

In its sample, this clonotype is medium-sized. For a library built for alpha chains, this beta chain is a stray read; little rests on its size. This rearrangement joins TRBV5-1 to TRBJ1-6; TRBD1 aligns across 7 bases. The CDR3 loop spans 15 amino acids. With V trimmed by 4 bases and J by 5 bases, 6 bases remained unmatched. CDR1 and CDR2 from the germline V gene are SGHRS and YFSETQ. Written as DNA, the CDR3 is TGCGCCAGCAGCCCGGGGACAGAAAATAATTCACCCCTCCACTTT. Translation gives CASSPGTENNSPLHF.